Shown below are 18 T cell receptor beta chains from a single sample sequenced in a study of blood T cell repertoires in COVID-19. This table comes from immunoSEQ multiplex PCR, and its TCRdb copy is limited to in-frame clones, with some not included. The data hold about 56,000 clones, with roughly 90% observed a single time. Source material: peripheral blood. These receptors all come from a human donor in a cohort sampled during active COVID-19.

The CDR3 is CASSEWGGSTDTQYF. DNA of the CDR3: TGTGCCAGCAGTGAATGGGGGGGGAGCACAGATACGCAGTATTTT. V is TRBV25-1 and J is TRBJ2-3, with 7 positions matching TRBD2. Trimming took 1 base from V and 0 from J; bases not matched to a gene: 1. CDR3 length: 15 amino acids. Germline assignment: CDR1 MGHDK and CDR2 SYGVNS.

The chain joins TRBV12-2 to TRBJ1-1; TRBD1, as called in the table, went unchecked against the DNA. TRBV12-2 is a pseudogene. The length of the CDR3 is 18 residues. The CDR3 is CASRLAPLTGGEYTEAFF. CDR3 sequence (DNA): TGTGCAAGTCGCTTAGCCCCCCTGACAGGGGGAGAGTACACTGAAGCTTTCTTT.

V usage is TRBV19 and J usage is TRBJ2-7, with TRBD1 matching 8 bases. J lost 2 bases, V lost 3 bases, and 3 bases had no gene match. CDR3 length equals 14 residues. The V gene's germline CDR1 is LNHDA and CDR2 SQIVND (reference sequence). CDR3: CASSMGTGPYEQYF. CDR3 DNA: TGTGCCAGTAGTATGGGGACAGGCCCCTACGAGCAGTACTTC.

The chain recombines TRBV29-1 with TRBJ1-1, with a weak D call TRBD1 (6 bases). V lost 6 bases and J lost 0, with 17 bases in between. The CDR3 loop spans 15 amino acids. CDR1 and CDR2 (germline): SQVTM, ANQGSEA. The DNA of the CDR3 is TGCAGCGTCGTCCGGGGGGCGAGTATGAACACTGAAGCTTTCTTT. It encodes CSVVRGASMNTEAFF.

The chain has TRBV19 and TRBJ2-2; maybe TRBD1 (6 bases). V dropped 6 bases and J dropped 6 bases, with 14 bases sitting between them. This CDR3 has 14 residues. Per the germline V gene, CDR1 is LNHDA and CDR2 is SQIVND (reference sequence). The CDR3 coding sequence is TGTGCCAGTAGCACCTTCACAGGGTCCGGGGAGCTGTTTTTT. It translates to CASSTFTGSGELFF.

CDR3 nucleotide sequence: TGTGCCAGCAGCACGTCCGGGACAGGGGGCATCGATGAGCAGTTCTTC. This sequence encodes CASSTSGTGGIDEQFF. The chain uses TRBV7-9 and TRBJ2-1, with TRBD1 matching 12 bases. J was trimmed by 8 bases and V by 5 bases; bases with no gene match: 10. The germline CDR1 and CDR2 sequences are SEHNR and FQNEAQ (reference sequence). The CDR3 is 16 residues long.

V gene TRBV9 combines with J gene TRBJ2-7; 10 nucleotides align to TRBD1. The CDR3 sequence is 15 residues long. Looked up from germline, CDR1 is SGDLS and CDR2 is YYNGEE. V dropped 3 bases and J dropped 2; count of bases not matched to a gene: 5. The CDR3 DNA reads TGTGCCAGCAGCGACCGGGACAGGGGAACCTACGAGCAGTACTTC. This translates into CASSDRDRGTYEQYF.

The rearrangement uses TRBV3-1 (or the pseudogene TRBV3-2) and TRBJ1-2, with D unresolved. Germline CDR1 and CDR2: LGHDT and YNNKEL (reference sequence). The CDR3 consists of 14 residues. V was trimmed by 0 bases and J by 7 bases, leaving 12 bases between them. The CDR3 region has the DNA TGTGCCAGCAGCCAAGAAATCCTCCGTCCTGGCTACACCTTC. Protein sequence: CASSQEILRPGYTF.

This clone has ten or more counts. J is TRBJ1-1 and V is TRBV19; 8 bases fit TRBD1. This CDR3 is built from 15 residues. The V segment lost 3 bases and the J segment 0 bases; nucleotides outside the gene matches: 3. From germline, CDR1 is LNHDA and CDR2 SQIVND (reference sequence). The CDR3 region is CASSISGGLNTEAFF. CDR3 DNA: TGTGCCAGTAGTATCTCAGGGGGCCTGAACACTGAAGCTTTCTTT.

This chain links TRBV27 with TRBJ1-2, with 7 bases aligning to TRBD1. V gave up 5 bases and J gave up 5 bases; unmatched junction bases: 8. CDR1 and CDR2 from the germline V gene are MNHEY and SMNVEV (reference sequence). The length of the CDR3 is 14 residues. The CDR3 DNA sequence: TGTGCCAGCAGTCCTATGGACAGGCCTTATGGCTACACCTTC. This gives the protein CASSPMDRPYGYTF.

The CDR3 nucleotides read TGCGCCAGCAGCTTTCCCGCCTTAGCGGGGCCCCCTAGCACAGATACGCAGTATTTT. It codes for CASSFPALAGPPSTDTQYF. The chain is built from TRBV5-1 and TRBJ2-3, with TRBD2 identical over 8 bases. The CDR3 is made up of 19 amino acids. V shed 2 bases and J 0 bases; nucleotides not matched to a gene: 14. Germline V gene sequence: CDR1 SGHRS, CDR2 YFSETQ.

The chain recombines TRBV7-9 with TRBJ2-1; D might be TRBD1 (6 bases). Per germline, CDR1 SEHNR and CDR2 FQNEAQ (reference sequence). V was clipped by 5 bases and J by 0 bases, with 14 bases between them. The CDR3 length is 16 residues. CDR3 loop: CASSRPRQASYNEQFF. CDR3 nucleotide sequence: TGTGCCAGCAGCCGCCCGCGACAGGCCTCCTACAATGAGCAGTTCTTC.

The rearrangement links TRBV19 to TRBJ2-6, with D possibly TRBD2 on 5 matching bases. CDR1 and CDR2 from the germline V gene are LNHDA and SQIVND (reference sequence). V lost 4 bases and J lost 0, with 7 bases in between. This CDR3 has 15 amino acids. In DNA form, the CDR3 reads TGTGCCAGTAGTACGGGGAGCTCTGGGGCCAACGTCCTGACTTTC. Amino acid sequence: CASSTGSSGANVLTF.

The chain carries TRBV19 and TRBJ2-1, with D perhaps TRBD1 (6 bases). Trimming shortened V by 6 bases and J by 6 bases, and 15 bases separated the two germline ends. CDR1 LNHDA and CDR2 SQIVND come from the germline V gene (reference sequence). CDR3 size: 14 residues. CDR3 in amino acids: CASRPDRLVNEQFF. The CDR3, as DNA: TGTGCCAGTAGACCCGACAGGTTGGTCAATGAGCAGTTCTTC.

This chain connects TRBV19 to TRBJ2-2; 7 bases line up with TRBD1. Unmatched junction bases numbered 9, after V lost 6 bases and J lost 5 bases. Germline V gene lookup returns CDR1 LNHDA and CDR2 SQIVND (reference sequence). The CDR3 length is 15 residues. CDR3 region: CASSQGVFGTGELFF. Written as DNA, the CDR3 is TGTGCCAGTAGCCAGGGGGTGTTTGGGACCGGGGAGCTGTTTTTT.

The rearrangement links TRBV5-4 to TRBJ2-3; D may be TRBD2 (5 bases). The CDR3 has 15 amino acids. Germline CDR1 reads SGHNT; CDR2 reads YYREEE (reference sequence). The V and J ends lost 3 bases and 6 bases respectively, with 17 bases between them. The CDR3 reads CASSSSASPSDTQYF. The DNA of the CDR3 is TGTGCCAGCAGCTCCTCGGCTAGCCCAAGTGATACGCAGTATTTT.

The chain recombines TRBV7-8 with TRBJ1-2, with 8 bases fitting TRBD1. This CDR3 is 13 amino acids long. The V gene end was trimmed by 11 bases and the J gene end by 6 bases; junction bases not matched to a gene: 11. Per germline, CDR1 SGHVS and CDR2 FQNEAQ. The CDR3 sequence: CAGLDRTGHGYTF. The DNA for the CDR3 is TGTGCCGGCCTCGATAGGACAGGGCATGGCTACACCTTC.

The CDR3 DNA is TGTGCCAGCAGCTCCGGGAACCTCCTCAACGAGCAGTACTTC. Its protein product is CASSSGNLLNEQYF. This chain connects TRBV7-3 to TRBJ2-7, with D tentatively TRBD2 (5 bases). The CDR3 loop spans 14 amino acids. Germline lookup yields CDR1 SGHTA and CDR2 FQGTGA. V lost 4 bases to trimming and J lost 5 bases, with 15 bases between them.